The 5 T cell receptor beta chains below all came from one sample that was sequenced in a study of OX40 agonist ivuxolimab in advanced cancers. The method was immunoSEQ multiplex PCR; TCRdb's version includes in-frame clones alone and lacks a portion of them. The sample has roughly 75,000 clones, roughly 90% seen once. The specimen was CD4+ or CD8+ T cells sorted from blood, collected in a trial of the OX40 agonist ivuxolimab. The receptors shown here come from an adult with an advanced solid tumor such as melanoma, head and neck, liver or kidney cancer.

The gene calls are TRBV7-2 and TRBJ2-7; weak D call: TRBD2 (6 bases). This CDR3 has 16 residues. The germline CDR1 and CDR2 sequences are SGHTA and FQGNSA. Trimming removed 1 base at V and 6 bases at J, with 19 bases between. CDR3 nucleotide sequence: TGTGCCAGCAGCTTAGTCTCTGGGGGGATAACTACCGAGCAGTACTTC. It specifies CASSLVSGGITTEQYF.

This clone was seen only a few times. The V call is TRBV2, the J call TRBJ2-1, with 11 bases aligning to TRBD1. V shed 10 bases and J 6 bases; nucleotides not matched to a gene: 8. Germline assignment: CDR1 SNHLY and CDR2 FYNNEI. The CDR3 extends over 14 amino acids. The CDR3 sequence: CATEAGQGVNEQFF. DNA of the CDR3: TGTGCCACGGAAGCGGGACAGGGGGTCAATGAGCAGTTCTTC.

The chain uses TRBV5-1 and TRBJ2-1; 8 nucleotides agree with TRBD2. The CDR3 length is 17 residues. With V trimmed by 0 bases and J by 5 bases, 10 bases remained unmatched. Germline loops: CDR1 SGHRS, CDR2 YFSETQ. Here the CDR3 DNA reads TGCGCCAGCAGCTTGGTTAAGGGCGGGGGGACTCACAATGAGCAGTTCTTC. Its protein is CASSLVKGGGTHNEQFF.

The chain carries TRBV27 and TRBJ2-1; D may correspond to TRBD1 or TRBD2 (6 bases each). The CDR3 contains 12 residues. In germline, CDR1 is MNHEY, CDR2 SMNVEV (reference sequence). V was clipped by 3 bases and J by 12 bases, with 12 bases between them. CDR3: CASSFGGRGQFF. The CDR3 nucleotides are TGTGCCAGCAGTTTTGGGGGGCGCGGGCAGTTCTTC.

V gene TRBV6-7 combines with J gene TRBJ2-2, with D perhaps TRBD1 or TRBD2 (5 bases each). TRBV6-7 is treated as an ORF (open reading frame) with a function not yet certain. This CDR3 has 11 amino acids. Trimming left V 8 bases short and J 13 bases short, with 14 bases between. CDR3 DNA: TGTGCCAGCGGGACCGGGCGCCGGCTGTTTTTT. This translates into CASGTGRRLFF.